These 3 T cell receptor beta chains came from one sample sequenced in a study of blood T cell repertoires in COVID-19. The assay was immunoSEQ multiplex PCR, and TCRdb's table has in-frame clones only and misses some. The table shows a few hundred thousand clones, with roughly 88% occurring only once. Material: PBMCs or T cells enriched from blood (not recorded which). Receptors originate from a woman between 35 and 50 years old who had recovered from COVID-19.

The chain joins TRBV3-1 (or the pseudogene TRBV3-2) to TRBJ1-2, with unresolved D. With 0 bases removed from V and 6 bases from J, the gap between germline ends came to 5 bases. Germline CDR1 LGHDT, CDR2 YNNKEL (reference sequence). This CDR3 spans 12 amino acids. DNA of the CDR3: TGTGCCAGCAGCCAAGATCTACATGGCTACACCTTC. This sequence encodes CASSQDLHGYTF.

The rearrangement links TRBV24-1 to TRBJ2-3; TRBD2 might be the D (6 bases). Trimming cost V 3 bases and J 6 bases, with 18 bases left between them. This CDR3 has 16 residues. Looked up from germline, CDR1 is KGHDR and CDR2 is SFDVKD. The DNA of the CDR3 is TGTGCCACCAGTGATACTGGGAGCGGGCTTTCGGATACGCAGTATTTT. Protein product: CATSDTGSGLSDTQYF.

The rearrangement joins TRBV27 to TRBJ1-4; a weak D match, TRBD1 (6 bases). The germline CDR1 and CDR2 sequences are MNHEY and SMNVEV (reference sequence). V was pared by 5 bases and J by 8 bases, with 21 bases between. This CDR3 spans 16 amino acids. CDR3 protein: CASSPVHLQGREKLFF. CDR3 bases: TGTGCCAGCAGTCCCGTCCACCTCCAGGGGAGAGAAAAACTGTTTTTT.